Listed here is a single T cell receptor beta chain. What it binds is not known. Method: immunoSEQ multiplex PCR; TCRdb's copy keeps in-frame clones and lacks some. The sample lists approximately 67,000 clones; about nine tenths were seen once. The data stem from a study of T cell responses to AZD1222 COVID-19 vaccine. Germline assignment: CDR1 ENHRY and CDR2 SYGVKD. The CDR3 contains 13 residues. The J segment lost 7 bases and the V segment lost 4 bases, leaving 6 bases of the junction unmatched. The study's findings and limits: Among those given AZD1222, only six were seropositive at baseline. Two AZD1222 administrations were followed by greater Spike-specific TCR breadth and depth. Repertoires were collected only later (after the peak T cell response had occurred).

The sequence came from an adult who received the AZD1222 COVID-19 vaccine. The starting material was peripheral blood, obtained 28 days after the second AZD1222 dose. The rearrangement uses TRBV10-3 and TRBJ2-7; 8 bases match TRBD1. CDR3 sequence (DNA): TGTGCCATCAGTGGCAGGGGGCCTGCAGAGCAGTACTTC. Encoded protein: CAISGRGPAEQYF.